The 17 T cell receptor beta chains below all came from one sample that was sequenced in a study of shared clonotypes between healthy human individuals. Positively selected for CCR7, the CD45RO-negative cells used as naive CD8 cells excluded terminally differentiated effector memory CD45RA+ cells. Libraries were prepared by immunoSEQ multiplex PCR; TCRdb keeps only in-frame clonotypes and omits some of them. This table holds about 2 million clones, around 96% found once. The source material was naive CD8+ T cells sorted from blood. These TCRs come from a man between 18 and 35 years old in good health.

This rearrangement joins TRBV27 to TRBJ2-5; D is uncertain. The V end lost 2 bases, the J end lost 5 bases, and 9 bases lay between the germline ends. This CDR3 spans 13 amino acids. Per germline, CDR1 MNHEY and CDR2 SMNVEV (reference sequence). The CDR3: CASSLNLVETQYF. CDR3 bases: TGTGCCAGCAGTTTAAATTTAGTGGAGACCCAGTACTTC.

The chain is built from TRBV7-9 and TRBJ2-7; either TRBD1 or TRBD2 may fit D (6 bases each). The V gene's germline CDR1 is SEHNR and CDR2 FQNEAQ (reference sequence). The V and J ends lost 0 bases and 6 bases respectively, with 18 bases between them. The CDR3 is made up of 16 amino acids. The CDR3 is CASSLASGGPLSEQYF. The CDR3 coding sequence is TGTGCCAGCAGCTTAGCCTCCGGGGGCCCGCTTAGCGAGCAGTACTTC.

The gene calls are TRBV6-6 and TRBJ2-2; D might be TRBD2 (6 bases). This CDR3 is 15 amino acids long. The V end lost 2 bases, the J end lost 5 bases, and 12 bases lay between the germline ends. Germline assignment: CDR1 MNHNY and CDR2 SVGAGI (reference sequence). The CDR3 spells CASSYEQEGTGELFF. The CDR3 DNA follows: TGTGCCAGCAGTTACGAGCAGGAGGGAACCGGGGAGCTGTTTTTT.

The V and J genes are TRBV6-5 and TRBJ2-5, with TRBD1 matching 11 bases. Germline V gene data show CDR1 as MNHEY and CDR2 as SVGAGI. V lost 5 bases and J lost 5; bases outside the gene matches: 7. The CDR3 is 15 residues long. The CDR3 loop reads CASSPGQGALETQYF. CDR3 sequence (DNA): TGTGCCAGCAGTCCCGGACAGGGGGCGTTGGAGACCCAGTACTTC.

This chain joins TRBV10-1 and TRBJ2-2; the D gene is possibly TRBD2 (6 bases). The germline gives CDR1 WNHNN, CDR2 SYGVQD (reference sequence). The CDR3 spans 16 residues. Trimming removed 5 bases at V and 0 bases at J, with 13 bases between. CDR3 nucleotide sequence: TGCGCCAGCAGTTTTGCCCTAGCGTCGAACACCGGGGAGCTGTTTTTT. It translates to CASSFALASNTGELFF.

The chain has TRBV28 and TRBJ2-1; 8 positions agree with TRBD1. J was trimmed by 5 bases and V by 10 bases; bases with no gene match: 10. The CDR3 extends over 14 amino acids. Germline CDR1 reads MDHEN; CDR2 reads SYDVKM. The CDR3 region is CAIIPGQANNEQFF. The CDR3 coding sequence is TGTGCCATCATTCCGGGACAGGCCAACAATGAGCAGTTCTTC.

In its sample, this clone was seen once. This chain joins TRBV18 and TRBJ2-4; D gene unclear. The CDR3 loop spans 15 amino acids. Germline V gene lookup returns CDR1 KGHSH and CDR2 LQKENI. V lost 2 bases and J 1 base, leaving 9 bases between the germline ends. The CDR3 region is CASSPGVGAKNIQYF. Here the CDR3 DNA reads TGTGCCAGCTCACCAGGGGTTGGGGCCAAAAACATTCAGTACTTC.

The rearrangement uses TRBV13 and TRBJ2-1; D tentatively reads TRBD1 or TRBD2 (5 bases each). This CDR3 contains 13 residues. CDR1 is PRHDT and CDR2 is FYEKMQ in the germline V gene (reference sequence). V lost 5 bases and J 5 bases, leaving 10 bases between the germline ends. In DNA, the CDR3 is TGTGCCAGCAGCCAAGGGACGGACAATGAGCAGTTCTTC. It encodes CASSQGTDNEQFF.

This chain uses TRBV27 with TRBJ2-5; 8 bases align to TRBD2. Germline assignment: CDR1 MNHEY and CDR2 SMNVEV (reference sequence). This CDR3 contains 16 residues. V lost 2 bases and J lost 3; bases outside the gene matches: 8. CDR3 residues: CASSLAGGRRKETQYF. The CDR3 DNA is TGTGCCAGCAGTTTAGCTGGCGGGAGGCGCAAAGAGACCCAGTACTTC.

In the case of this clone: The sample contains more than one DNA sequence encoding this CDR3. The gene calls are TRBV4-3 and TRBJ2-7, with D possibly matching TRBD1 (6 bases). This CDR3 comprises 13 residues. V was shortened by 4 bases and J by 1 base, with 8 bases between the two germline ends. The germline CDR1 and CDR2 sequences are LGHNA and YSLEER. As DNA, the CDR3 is TGCGCCAGCAGCCTGGACAGATCCTACGAGCAGTACTTC. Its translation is CASSLDRSYEQYF.

The CDR3 here is CASSLGVNNEQFF. The CDR3 nucleotides read TGTGCCAGCAGCTTAGGAGTCAACAATGAGCAGTTCTTC. The chain recombines TRBV7-8 with TRBJ2-1; D is ambiguous. CDR3 length: 13 residues. CDR1 and CDR2 (germline): SGHVS, FQNEAQ. Deletions cut 1 base from V and 5 bases from J, with 6 bases between.

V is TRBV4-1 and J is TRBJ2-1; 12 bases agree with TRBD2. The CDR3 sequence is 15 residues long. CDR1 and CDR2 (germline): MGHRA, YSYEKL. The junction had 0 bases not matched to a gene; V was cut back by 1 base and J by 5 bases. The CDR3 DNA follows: TGCGCCAGCAGCCAAGGGACTAGCGGGGACAATGAGCAGTTCTTC. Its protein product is CASSQGTSGDNEQFF.

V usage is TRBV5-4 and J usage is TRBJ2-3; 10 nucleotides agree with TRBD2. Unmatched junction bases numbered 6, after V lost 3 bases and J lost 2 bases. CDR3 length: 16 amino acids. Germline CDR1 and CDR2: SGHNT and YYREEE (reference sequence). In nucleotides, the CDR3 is TGTGCCAGCAGCTGGGCTAGCGGGAGCCCCACAGATACGCAGTATTTT. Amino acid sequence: CASSWASGSPTDTQYF.

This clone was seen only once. The CDR3 DNA reads TGTGCCAGTAAATTGGTAAGGGGAGGCGGCACTGAAGCTTTCTTT. Protein product: CASKLVRGGGTEAFF. The chain combines TRBV19 with TRBJ1-1, with D possibly TRBD1 on 5 matching bases. The CDR3 totals 15 residues. Germline V gene sequence: CDR1 LNHDA, CDR2 SQIVND (reference sequence). V lost 7 bases and J lost 4, with 19 bases in between. The full variable domain, with the rest looked up from reference TRBV19 and TRBJ1-1, is DGGITQSPKYLFRKEGQNVTLSCEQNLNHDAMYWYRQDPGQGLRLIYYSQIVNDFQKGDIAEGYSVSREKKESFPLTVTSAQKNPTAFYLCASKLVRGGGTEAFFGQGTRLTVV.

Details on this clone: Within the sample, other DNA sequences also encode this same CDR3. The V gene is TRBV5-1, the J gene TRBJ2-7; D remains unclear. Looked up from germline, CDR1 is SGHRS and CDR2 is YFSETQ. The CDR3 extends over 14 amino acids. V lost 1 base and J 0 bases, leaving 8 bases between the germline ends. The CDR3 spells CASSLRGGSYEQYF. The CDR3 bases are TGCGCCAGCAGCTTGAGAGGCGGCTCCTACGAGCAGTACTTC.

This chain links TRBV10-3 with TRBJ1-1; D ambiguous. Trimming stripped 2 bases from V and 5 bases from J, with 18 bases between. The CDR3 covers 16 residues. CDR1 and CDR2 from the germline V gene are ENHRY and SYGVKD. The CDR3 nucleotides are TGTGCCATCAGTGAGCCCCTTTACGAGGGTGGGACTGAAGCTTTCTTT. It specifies CAISEPLYEGGTEAFF.

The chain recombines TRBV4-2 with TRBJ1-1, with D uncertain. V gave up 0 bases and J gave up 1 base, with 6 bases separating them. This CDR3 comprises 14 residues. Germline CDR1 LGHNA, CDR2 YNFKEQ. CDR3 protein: CASSQETENTEAFF. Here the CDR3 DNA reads TGTGCCAGCAGCCAAGAAACAGAGAACACTGAAGCTTTCTTT.